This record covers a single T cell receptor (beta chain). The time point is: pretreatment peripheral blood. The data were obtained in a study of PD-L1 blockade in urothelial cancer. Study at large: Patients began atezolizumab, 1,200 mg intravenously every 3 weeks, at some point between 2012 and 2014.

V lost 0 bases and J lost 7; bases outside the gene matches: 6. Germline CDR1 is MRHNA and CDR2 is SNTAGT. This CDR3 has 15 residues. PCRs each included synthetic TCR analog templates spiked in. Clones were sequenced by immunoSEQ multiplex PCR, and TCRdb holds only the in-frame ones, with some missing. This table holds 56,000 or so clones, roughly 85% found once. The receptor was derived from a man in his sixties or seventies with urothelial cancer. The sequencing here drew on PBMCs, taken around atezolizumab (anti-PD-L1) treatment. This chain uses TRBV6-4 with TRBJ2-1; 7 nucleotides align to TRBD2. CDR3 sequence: CASSDSTGGGNEQFF. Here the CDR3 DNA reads TGTGCCAGCAGTGACTCGACGGGGGGAGGGAATGAGCAGTTCTTC.